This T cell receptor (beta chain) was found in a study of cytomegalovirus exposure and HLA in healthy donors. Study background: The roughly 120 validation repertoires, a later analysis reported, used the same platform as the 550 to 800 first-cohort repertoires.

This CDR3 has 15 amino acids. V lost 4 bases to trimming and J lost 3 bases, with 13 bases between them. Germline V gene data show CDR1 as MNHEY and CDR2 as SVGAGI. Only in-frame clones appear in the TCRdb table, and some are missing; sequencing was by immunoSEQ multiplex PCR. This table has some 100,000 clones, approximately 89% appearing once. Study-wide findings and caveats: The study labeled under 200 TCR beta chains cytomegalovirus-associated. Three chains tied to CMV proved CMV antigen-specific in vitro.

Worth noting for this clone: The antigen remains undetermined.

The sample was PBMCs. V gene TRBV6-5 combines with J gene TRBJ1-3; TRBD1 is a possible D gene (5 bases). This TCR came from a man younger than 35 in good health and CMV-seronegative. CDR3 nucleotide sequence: TGTGCCAGCAGTTCTGACAGAGCGGGTGGAAACACCATATATTTT. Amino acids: CASSSDRAGGNTIYF.